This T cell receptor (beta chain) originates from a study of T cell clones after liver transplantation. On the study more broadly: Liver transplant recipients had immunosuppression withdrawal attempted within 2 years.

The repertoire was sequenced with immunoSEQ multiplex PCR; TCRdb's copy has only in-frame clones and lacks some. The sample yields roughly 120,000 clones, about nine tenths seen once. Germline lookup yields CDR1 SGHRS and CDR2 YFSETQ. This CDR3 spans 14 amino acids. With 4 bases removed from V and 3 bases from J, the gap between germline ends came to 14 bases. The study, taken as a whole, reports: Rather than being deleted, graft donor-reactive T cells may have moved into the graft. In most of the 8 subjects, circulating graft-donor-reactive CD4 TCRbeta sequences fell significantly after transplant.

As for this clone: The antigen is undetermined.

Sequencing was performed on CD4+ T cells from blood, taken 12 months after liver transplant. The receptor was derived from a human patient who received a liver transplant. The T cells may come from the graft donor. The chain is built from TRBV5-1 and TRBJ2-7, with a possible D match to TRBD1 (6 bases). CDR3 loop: CASSVTGFSYEQYF. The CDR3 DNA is TGCGCCAGCAGCGTCACAGGGTTCAGCTACGAGCAGTACTTC. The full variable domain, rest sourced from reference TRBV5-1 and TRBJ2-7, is KAGVTQTPRYLIKTRGQQVTLSCSPISGHRSVSWYQQTPGQGLQFLFEYFSETQRNKGNFPGRFSGRQFSNSRSEMNVSTLELGDSALYLCASSVTGFSYEQYFGPGTRLTVT.